This TCR beta chain was captured by sequencing in a study of cytomegalovirus exposure and HLA in healthy donors. Trimming cost V 6 bases and J 0 bases; bases outside gene matches: 8. The germline gives CDR1 LNHDA, CDR2 SQIVND (reference sequence). The length of the CDR3 is 17 residues. About this clone: The antigen remains unidentified.

Researchers ran the PCR with 60 Vbeta and 13 Jbeta primers. Repertoires were generated with immunoSEQ multiplex PCR, while TCRdb's copy carries only in-frame clones and drops some. Here the sample spans some 85,000 clones, approximately 83% being singletons. Study-wide findings and caveats: V- and J-gene trimming of TCR beta was linked (in a later analysis) to a missense DCLRE1C variant. The study carried out a later analysis of TCR beta sequences. It associated some 17,000 of them with specific HLA alleles at a false discovery rate of 0.05. An analysis done earlier found most TCR beta V segments productive about 87% or about 30% of the time. In the analysis, some V segments, TRBV6-2 and TRBV6-3 included, were excluded as indistinguishable.

What was sequenced was PBMCs. The chain has TRBV19 and TRBJ1-6, with 7 nucleotides matching TRBD1. The TCR comes from a man in his forties in good health and CMV-seronegative. CDR3: CASRTTGISSYNSPLHF. CDR3 in DNA: TGTGCCAGTAGGACGACAGGGATAAGCTCCTATAATTCACCCCTCCACTTT.